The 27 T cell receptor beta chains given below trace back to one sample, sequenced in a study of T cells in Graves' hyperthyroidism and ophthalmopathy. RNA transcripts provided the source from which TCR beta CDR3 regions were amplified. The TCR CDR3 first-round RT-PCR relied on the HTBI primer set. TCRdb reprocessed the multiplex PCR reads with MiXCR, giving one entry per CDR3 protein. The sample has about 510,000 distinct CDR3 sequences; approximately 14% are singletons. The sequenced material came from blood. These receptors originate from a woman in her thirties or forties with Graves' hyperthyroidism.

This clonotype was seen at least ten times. The CDR3 nucleotides are TGTGCCAGCAGTGGACTTTTGACAGGGGAGAATCAGCCCCAGCATTTT. This encodes CASSGLLTGENQPQHF. The chain links TRBV2 to TRBJ1-5; 8 bases are a match to TRBD1. Trimming at V came to 4 bases and at J to 4 bases, leaving 9 bases not matched to a gene. Germline loops: CDR1 SNHLY, CDR2 FYNNEI. This CDR3 has 16 residues.

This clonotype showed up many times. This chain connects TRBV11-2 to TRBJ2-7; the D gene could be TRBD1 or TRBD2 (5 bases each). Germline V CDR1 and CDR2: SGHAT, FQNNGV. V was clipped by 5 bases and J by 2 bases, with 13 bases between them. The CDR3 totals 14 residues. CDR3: CASSPGTDPYEQYF. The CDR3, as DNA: TGTGCCAGCAGCCCCGGGACGGACCCCTACGAGCAGTACTTC.

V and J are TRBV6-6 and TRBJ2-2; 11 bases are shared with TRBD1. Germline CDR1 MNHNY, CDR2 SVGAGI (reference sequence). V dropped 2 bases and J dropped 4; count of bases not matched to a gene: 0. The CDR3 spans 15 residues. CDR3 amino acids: CASSYGTGGTGELFF. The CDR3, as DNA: TGTGCCAGCAGTTACGGGACAGGGGGCACCGGGGAGCTGTTTTTT.

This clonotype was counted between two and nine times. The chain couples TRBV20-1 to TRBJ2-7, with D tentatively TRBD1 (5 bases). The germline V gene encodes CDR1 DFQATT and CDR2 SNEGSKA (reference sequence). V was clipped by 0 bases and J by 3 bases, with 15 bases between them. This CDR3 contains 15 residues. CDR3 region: CSARDRRQRNYEQYF. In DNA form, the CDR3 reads TGCAGTGCTAGAGATCGTCGACAGAGAAACTACGAGCAGTACTTC.

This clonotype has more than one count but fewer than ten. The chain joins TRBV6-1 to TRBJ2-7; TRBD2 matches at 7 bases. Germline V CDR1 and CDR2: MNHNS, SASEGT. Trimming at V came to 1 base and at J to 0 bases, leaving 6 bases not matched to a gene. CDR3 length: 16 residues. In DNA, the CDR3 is TGTGCCAGCAGTGAAGACTCTAGCGGATACTCCTACGAGCAGTACTTC. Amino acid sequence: CASSEDSSGYSYEQYF.

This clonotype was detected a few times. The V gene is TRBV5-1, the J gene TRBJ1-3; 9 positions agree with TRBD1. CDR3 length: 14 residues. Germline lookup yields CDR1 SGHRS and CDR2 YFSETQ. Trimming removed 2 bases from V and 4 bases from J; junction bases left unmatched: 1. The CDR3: CASSFGQGGNTIYF. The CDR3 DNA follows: TGCGCCAGCAGCTTCGGACAGGGGGGAAACACCATATATTTT.

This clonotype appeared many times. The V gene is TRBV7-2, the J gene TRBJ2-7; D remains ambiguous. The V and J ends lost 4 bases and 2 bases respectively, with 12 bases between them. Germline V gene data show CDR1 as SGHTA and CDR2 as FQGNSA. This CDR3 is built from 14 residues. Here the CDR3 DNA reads TGTGCCAGCAGCTCTGCTTCGCGGACCTACGAGCAGTACTTC. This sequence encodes CASSSASRTYEQYF. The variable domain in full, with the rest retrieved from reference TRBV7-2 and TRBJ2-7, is GAGVSQSPSNKVTEKGKDVELRCDPISGHTALYWYRQSLGQGLEFLIYFQGNSAPDKSGLPSDRFSAERTGGSVSTLTIQRTQQEDSAVYLCASSSASRTYEQYFGPGTRLTVT.

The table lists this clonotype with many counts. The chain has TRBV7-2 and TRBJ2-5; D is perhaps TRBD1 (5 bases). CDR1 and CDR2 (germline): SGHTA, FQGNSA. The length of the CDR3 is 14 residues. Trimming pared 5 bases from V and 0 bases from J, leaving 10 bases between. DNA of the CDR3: TGTGCCAGCAGCCGACGGACAAACCAAGAGACCCAGTACTTC. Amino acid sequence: CASSRRTNQETQYF.

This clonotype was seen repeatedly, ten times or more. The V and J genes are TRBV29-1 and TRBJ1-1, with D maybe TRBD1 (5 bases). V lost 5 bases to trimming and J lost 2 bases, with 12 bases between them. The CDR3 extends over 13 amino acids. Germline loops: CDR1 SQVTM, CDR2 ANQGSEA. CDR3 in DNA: TGCAGCGTTACCGTGACAGCAAACACTGAAGCTTTCTTT. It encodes CSVTVTANTEAFF.

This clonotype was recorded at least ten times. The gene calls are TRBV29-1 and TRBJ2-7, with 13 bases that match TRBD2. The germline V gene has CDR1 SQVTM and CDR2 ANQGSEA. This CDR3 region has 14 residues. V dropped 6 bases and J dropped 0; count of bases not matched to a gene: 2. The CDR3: CSVGLAGASYEQYF. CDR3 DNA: TGCAGCGTCGGACTAGCGGGAGCCTCCTACGAGCAGTACTTC.

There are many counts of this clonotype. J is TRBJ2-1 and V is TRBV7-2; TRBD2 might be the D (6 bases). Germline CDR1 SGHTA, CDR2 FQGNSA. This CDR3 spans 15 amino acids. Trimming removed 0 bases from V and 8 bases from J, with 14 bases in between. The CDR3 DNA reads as TGTGCCAGCAGCTTAGCAGTCGGGGGAGGATATGAGCAGTTCTTC. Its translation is CASSLAVGGGYEQFF. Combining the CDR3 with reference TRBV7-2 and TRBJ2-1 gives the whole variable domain GAGVSQSPSNKVTEKGKDVELRCDPISGHTALYWYRQSLGQGLEFLIYFQGNSAPDKSGLPSDRFSAERTGGSVSTLTIQRTQQEDSAVYLCASSLAVGGGYEQFFGPGTRLTVL.

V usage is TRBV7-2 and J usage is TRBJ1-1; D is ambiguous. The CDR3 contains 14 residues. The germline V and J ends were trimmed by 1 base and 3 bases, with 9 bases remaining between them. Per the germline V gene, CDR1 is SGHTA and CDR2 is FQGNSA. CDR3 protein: CASSLVNRYTEAFF. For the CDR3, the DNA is TGTGCCAGCAGCTTAGTGAACAGATACACTGAAGCTTTCTTT.

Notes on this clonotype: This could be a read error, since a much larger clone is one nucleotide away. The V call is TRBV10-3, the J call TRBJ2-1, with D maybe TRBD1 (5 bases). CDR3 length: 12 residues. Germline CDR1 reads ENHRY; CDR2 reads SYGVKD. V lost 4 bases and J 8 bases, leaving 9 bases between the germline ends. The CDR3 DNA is TGTGCCATCAGTGGACAGAGCTATGAGCAGTTCTTC. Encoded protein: CAISGQSYEQFF.

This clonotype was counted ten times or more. The CDR3 loop is CASSLAPQGEDYGYTF. The CDR3 bases are TGCGCCAGCAGCTTGGCCCCCCAGGGGGAAGACTATGGCTACACCTTC. The chain joins TRBV5-1 to TRBJ1-2; 7 nucleotides agree with TRBD1. Germline values: CDR1 SGHRS, CDR2 YFSETQ. The CDR3 is made up of 16 amino acids. Trimming at V came to 0 bases and at J to 3 bases, leaving 8 bases not matched to a gene.

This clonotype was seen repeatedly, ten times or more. The CDR3 spells CASSRDRNTEAFF. In DNA, the CDR3 is TGTGCCAGCAGCCGCGACAGAAACACTGAAGCTTTCTTT. The rearrangement links TRBV12-3 or TRBV12-4 to TRBJ1-1, with a weak D call TRBD1 (5 bases). V was cut by 6 bases and J by 2 bases, with 10 bases left in between. The CDR3 covers 13 residues.

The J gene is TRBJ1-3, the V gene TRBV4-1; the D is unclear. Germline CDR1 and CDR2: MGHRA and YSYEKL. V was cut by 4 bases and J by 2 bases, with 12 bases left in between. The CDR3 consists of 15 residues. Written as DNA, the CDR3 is TGCGCCAGCAGCCGTGGGGAGAGGGCTGGAAACACCATATATTTT. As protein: CASSRGERAGNTIYF.

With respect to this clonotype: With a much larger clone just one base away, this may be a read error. CDR3 sequence (DNA): TGTGCCAGCGGGACCACCGGGGAGCTGTTTTTT. Its translation is CASGTTGELFF. The chain uses TRBV6-1 and TRBJ2-2, with D tentatively TRBD1 or TRBD2 (5 bases each). Deletions cut 8 bases from V and 4 bases from J, with 5 bases between. The CDR3 has 11 amino acids. CDR1 is MNHNS, CDR2 SASEGT, per germline.

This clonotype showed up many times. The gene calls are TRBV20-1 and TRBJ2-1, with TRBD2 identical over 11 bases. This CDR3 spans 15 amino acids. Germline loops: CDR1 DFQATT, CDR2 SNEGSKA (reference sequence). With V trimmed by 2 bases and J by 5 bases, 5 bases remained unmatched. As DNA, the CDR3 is TGCAGTGCTAGACTAGCGGGAGGTTGGGACAATGAGCAGTTCTTC. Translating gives CSARLAGGWDNEQFF.

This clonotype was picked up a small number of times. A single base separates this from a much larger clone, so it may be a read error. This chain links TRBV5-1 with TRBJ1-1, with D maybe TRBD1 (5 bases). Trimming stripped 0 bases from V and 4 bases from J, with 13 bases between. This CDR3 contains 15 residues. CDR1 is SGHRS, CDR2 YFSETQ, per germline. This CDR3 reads CASSLGGGVFTEAFF. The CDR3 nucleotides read TGCGCCAGCAGCTTGGGCGGGGGGGTATTCACTGAAGCTTTCTTT.

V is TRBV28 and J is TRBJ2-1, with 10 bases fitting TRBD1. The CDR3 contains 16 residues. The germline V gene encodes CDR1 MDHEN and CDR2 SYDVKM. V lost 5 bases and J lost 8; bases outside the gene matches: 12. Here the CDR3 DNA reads TGTGCCAGCAGTCCTAAATGGGACAGGGGTATCCATGAGCAGTTCTTC. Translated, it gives CASSPKWDRGIHEQFF.

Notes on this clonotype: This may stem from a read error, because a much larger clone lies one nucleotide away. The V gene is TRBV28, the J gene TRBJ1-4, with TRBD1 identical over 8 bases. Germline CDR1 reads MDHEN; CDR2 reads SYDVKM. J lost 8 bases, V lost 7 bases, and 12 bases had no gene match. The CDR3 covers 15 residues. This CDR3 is CASIGAQGAGEKLFF. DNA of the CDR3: TGTGCCAGCATCGGAGCGCAGGGGGCAGGGGAAAAACTGTTTTTT.

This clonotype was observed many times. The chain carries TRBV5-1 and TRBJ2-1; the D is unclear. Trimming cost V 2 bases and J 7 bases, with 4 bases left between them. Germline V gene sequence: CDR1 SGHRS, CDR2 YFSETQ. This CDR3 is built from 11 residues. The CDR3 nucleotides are TGCGCCAGCAGCTTCGGGAATGAGCAGTTCTTC. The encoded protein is CASSFGNEQFF.

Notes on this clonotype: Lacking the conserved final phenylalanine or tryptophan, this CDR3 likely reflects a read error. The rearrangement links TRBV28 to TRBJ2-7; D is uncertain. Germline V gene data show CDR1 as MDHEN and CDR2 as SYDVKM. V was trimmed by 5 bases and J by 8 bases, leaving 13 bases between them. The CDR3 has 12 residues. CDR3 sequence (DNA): TGTGCCAGCAGTCCCGGCGAGTCGAAGCAGTACCTC. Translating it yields CASSPGESKQYL.

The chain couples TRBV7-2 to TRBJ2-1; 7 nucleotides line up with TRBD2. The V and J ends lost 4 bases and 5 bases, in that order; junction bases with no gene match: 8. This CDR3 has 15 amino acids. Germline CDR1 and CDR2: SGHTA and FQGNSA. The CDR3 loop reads CASSSFWTRNNEQFF. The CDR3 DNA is TGTGCCAGCAGCTCGTTCTGGACTAGAAACAATGAGCAGTTCTTC.

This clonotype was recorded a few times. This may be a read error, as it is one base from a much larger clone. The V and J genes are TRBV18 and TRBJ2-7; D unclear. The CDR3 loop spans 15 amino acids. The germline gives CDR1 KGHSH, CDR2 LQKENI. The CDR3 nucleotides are TGTACCAGCTCACCACCGAACCTGTCTCCCTACGAGCAGTACTTC. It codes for CTSSPPNLSPYEQYF.

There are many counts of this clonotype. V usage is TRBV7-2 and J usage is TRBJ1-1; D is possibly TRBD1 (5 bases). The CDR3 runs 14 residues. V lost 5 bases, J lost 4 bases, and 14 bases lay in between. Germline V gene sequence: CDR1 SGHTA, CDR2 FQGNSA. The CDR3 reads CASSTQGVSTEAFF. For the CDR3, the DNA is TGTGCCAGCAGCACCCAGGGAGTGAGCACTGAAGCTTTCTTT.

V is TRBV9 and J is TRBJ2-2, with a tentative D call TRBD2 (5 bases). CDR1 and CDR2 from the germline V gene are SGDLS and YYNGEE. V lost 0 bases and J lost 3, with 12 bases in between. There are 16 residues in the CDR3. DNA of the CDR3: TGTGCCAGCAGCGTAGGTGTGGGAGCGGACACCGGGGAGCTGTTTTTT. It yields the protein CASSVGVGADTGELFF.